The 23 T cell receptor beta chains below come from one sample, sequenced in a study of shared clonotypes between healthy human individuals. Clones were read by immunoSEQ multiplex PCR, and TCRdb kept only the in-frame ones, dropping some. The sample includes approximately 2.5 million clones, approximately 92% seen only once; the top ten take more than 0.12%. Material: naive CD4+ T cells sorted from blood. The subset here: CD45RA+ positively selected. The source is a man in his late teens or twenties in good health.

About this clone: The same CDR3 can be traced to other DNA sequences in this sample. The chain has TRBV29-1 and TRBJ2-3; TRBD2 might be the D (6 bases). Between the trimmed V and J ends, which lost 8 bases and 2 bases, there was a span of 14 bases. Germline loops: CDR1 SQVTM, CDR2 ANQGSEA. The CDR3 covers 13 residues. The CDR3 DNA is TGCAGCAAAGTAGAGCGGGCCACAGATACGCAGTATTTT. It is translated as CSKVERATDTQYF.

CDR3 in amino acids: CASSLRGRGYEKLFF. In nucleotides, the CDR3 is TGCGCCAGCAGCTTGAGAGGCAGGGGATATGAAAAACTGTTTTTT. The chain uses TRBV5-1 and TRBJ1-4, with D maybe TRBD1 (6 bases). The V and J ends lost 1 base and 6 bases respectively, with 13 bases between them. There are 15 residues in the CDR3. Germline V lookup: CDR1 SGHRS, CDR2 YFSETQ.

The rearrangement joins TRBV25-1 to TRBJ1-3; TRBD1 is a possible D gene (6 bases). Germline CDR1 reads MGHDK; CDR2 reads SYGVNS. This CDR3 spans 13 amino acids. Trimming shortened V by 9 bases and J by 0 bases, and 9 bases separated the two germline ends. CDR3 loop: CASTGNSGNTIYF. The CDR3 DNA reads TGTGCCAGTACAGGGAACTCTGGAAACACCATATATTTT.

The gene calls are TRBV19 and TRBJ1-6; TRBD1 aligns across 9 bases. Germline CDR1 and CDR2: LNHDA and SQIVND (reference sequence). Unmatched junction bases numbered 6, after V lost 5 bases and J lost 7 bases. The CDR3 extends over 15 amino acids. Here the CDR3 DNA reads TGTGCCAGTAGTGTACAGGGGGCTGGGAATTCACCCCTCCACTTT. Translated: CASSVQGAGNSPLHF.

CDR3 residues: CASRNVAGGYQPQHF. The CDR3 DNA reads TGTGCCAGTAGGAATGTGGCAGGAGGCTATCAGCCCCAGCATTTT. V and J are TRBV19 and TRBJ1-5; no clear D gene. This CDR3 region has 15 residues. The germline CDR1 and CDR2 sequences are LNHDA and SQIVND (reference sequence). V gave up 6 bases and J gave up 5 bases, with 17 bases separating them.

The chain uses TRBV1 and TRBJ2-7; the tabulated D call, TRBD1, remains unverified against the DNA. TRBV1 is tagged as a pseudogene. The CDR3 has 16 amino acids. The CDR3 DNA reads TGCACCAGCAGCCAAGAGAGACGCAGGATTTCCTACGAGCAGTACTTC. Its protein is CTSSQERRRISYEQYF.

Notes on this clone: The identical CDR3 is also encoded by other nucleotide sequences in the sample. V is TRBV5-1 and J is TRBJ1-4; D gene unclear. CDR3 length: 13 amino acids. Trimming took 4 bases from V and 4 from J, leaving 8 bases between them. The germline CDR1 and CDR2 sequences are SGHRS and YFSETQ. CDR3 in amino acids: CASSPGFNEKLFF. CDR3 nucleotides: TGCGCCAGCAGCCCGGGCTTTAATGAAAAACTGTTTTTT.

The chain combines TRBV13 with TRBJ1-2, with D unresolved. The CDR3 extends over 12 amino acids. The germline V gene has CDR1 PRHDT and CDR2 FYEKMQ (reference sequence). Trimming took off 3 bases at V and 5 bases at J, with 7 bases between the two ends. CDR3 region: CASSFPGYGYTF. The CDR3 nucleotides read TGTGCCAGCAGCTTTCCGGGGTATGGCTACACCTTC. The whole variable domain, filled in from reference TRBV13 and TRBJ1-2, reads AAGVIQSPRHLIKEKRETATLKCYPIPRHDTVYWYQQGPGQDPQFLISFYEKMQSDKGSIPDRFSAQQFSDYHSELNMSSLELGDSALYFCASSFPGYGYTFGSGTRLTVV.

This sequence joins TRBV19 and TRBJ1-5, with unresolved D. V gave up 6 bases and J gave up 1 base, with 10 bases separating them. The CDR3 runs 14 residues. In germline, CDR1 is LNHDA, CDR2 SQIVND (reference sequence). CDR3 loop: CASSTPRSNQPQHF. The CDR3 nucleotides are TGTGCCAGTAGCACCCCGCGGAGCAATCAGCCCCAGCATTTT.

The chain joins TRBV27 to TRBJ2-1, with 7 bases matching TRBD2. CDR3 length equals 18 residues. In germline, CDR1 is MNHEY, CDR2 SMNVEV (reference sequence). J gave up 0 bases and V 4 bases, and 12 bases lay outside the gene matches. Written as DNA, the CDR3 is TGTGCCAGCAGTTCCTATTTCGCGGGGGTAAGCTCCTACAATGAGCAGTTCTTC. It encodes CASSSYFAGVSSYNEQFF.

J is TRBJ1-2 and V is TRBV6-1; TRBD1 matches 7 bases. The junction had 16 bases not matched to a gene; V was cut back by 4 bases and J by 5 bases. Germline V lookup: CDR1 MNHNS, CDR2 SASEGT. There are 17 residues in the CDR3. CDR3 nucleotide sequence: TGTGCCAGCAGTGGACGATCGGGACAGCCCCAAGGGTATGGCTACACCTTC. Its protein product is CASSGRSGQPQGYGYTF.

This rearrangement joins TRBV14 to TRBJ2-5; 9 bases map to TRBD2. The CDR3 spans 18 residues. The V and J ends lost 4 bases and 3 bases, in that order; junction bases with no gene match: 15. The germline CDR1 and CDR2 sequences are SGHDN and FVKESK. The CDR3 DNA reads as TGTGCCAGCAGCCCCTGGGGTAGCGGGAGAAACGTAAAAGAGACCCAGTACTTC. It translates to CASSPWGSGRNVKETQYF.

This chain connects TRBV28 to TRBJ2-7, with a weak D call TRBD1 (5 bases). This CDR3 has 15 residues. The germline CDR1 and CDR2 sequences are MDHEN and SYDVKM. The V gene lost 5 bases and the J gene lost 4 bases, with 18 bases spanning the gap. The CDR3 is CASSGASINGYEQYF. CDR3 nucleotides: TGTGCCAGCAGTGGGGCGTCGATAAACGGGTACGAGCAGTACTTC.

V is TRBV4-1 and J is TRBJ2-1, with 7 bases aligning to TRBD1. Germline CDR1 reads MGHRA; CDR2 reads YSYEKL. V lost 4 bases to trimming and J lost 9 bases; unmatched junction nucleotides: 3. The CDR3 has 12 amino acids. CDR3 in DNA: TGCGCCAGCAGCCGTCCAGGGGGTGAGCAGTTCTTC. Translation gives CASSRPGGEQFF.

This chain uses TRBV15 with TRBJ2-7; D may be TRBD1 (5 bases). V lost 1 base to trimming and J lost 5 bases, with 12 bases between them. CDR1 and CDR2 from the germline V gene are LNHNV and YYDKDF (reference sequence). This CDR3 comprises 14 residues. CDR3: CATSRGAGMNEQYF. Here the CDR3 DNA reads TGTGCCACCAGCAGAGGGGCAGGGATGAACGAGCAGTACTTC.

V usage is TRBV27 and J usage is TRBJ2-7; 8 bases map to TRBD1. Losses at the gene ends were 5 bases for V and 2 bases for J; bases not matched to a gene: 8. The CDR3 contains 15 residues. Germline V lookup: CDR1 MNHEY, CDR2 SMNVEV (reference sequence). For the CDR3, the DNA is TGTGCCAGCAGTGCCACCGGGACAGGAACCTACGAGCAGTACTTC. Its translation: CASSATGTGTYEQYF.

CDR3 nucleotide sequence: TGTGCCAGCTCACCCCTAAGGGGGCCCCAAGAGACCCAGTACTTC. It codes for CASSPLRGPQETQYF. The chain is built from TRBV18 and TRBJ2-5; TRBD1 agrees at 7 bases. Germline loops: CDR1 KGHSH, CDR2 LQKENI. This CDR3 has 15 residues. Trimming at V came to 3 bases and at J to 1 base, leaving 5 bases not matched to a gene.

The chain combines TRBV4-3 with TRBJ2-2; TRBD2 aligns across 7 bases. CDR3 length: 17 residues. After removal of 4 bases from V and 3 bases from J, the junction contained 11 bases not matched to a gene. The germline V gene encodes CDR1 LGHNA and CDR2 YSLEER. CDR3 bases: TGCGCCAGCAGCCCCTATGCTAGCGGAGATTACACCGGGGAGCTGTTTTTT. This gives the protein CASSPYASGDYTGELFF.

This clone was seen a single time. The rearrangement links TRBV2 to TRBJ1-5; weak D call: TRBD1 (5 bases). The V gene's germline CDR1 is SNHLY and CDR2 FYNNEI. Trimming removed 3 bases at V and 3 bases at J, with 9 bases between. This CDR3 spans 14 amino acids. CDR3 sequence reads: CASSDDSYNQPQHF. Written as DNA, the CDR3 is TGTGCCAGCAGTGACGACAGTTACAATCAGCCCCAGCATTTT.

This rearrangement joins TRBV5-1 to TRBJ2-2; D is unresolved. Trimming removed 7 bases from V and 6 bases from J, with 7 bases in between. CDR3 length: 11 amino acids. Germline V gene sequence: CDR1 SGHRS, CDR2 YFSETQ. The CDR3, as DNA: TGCGCCAGCGGTTGGGCCGGGGAGCTGTTTTTT. It specifies CASGWAGELFF.

The J gene is TRBJ2-7, the V gene TRBV6-1; 7 nucleotides line up with TRBD2. The CDR3 covers 14 residues. The V and J ends lost 10 bases and 1 base, in that order; junction bases with no gene match: 10. Per germline, CDR1 MNHNS and CDR2 SASEGT. The chain's CDR3 is CAIDAGGVSYEQYF. The CDR3 DNA is TGTGCCATTGACGCTGGGGGGGTATCCTACGAGCAGTACTTC.

The genes are TRBV10-1 and TRBJ2-7, with D perhaps TRBD2 (5 bases). Deletions cut 7 bases from V and 2 bases from J, with 30 bases between. Germline CDR1 and CDR2: WNHNN and SYGVQD (reference sequence). This CDR3 contains 19 residues. CDR3 nucleotides: TGCGCCAGCACCCCGTCTGCCGGCCGAGTACGGGTCGGGGCCTACGAGCAGTACTTC. Translated, it gives CASTPSAGRVRVGAYEQYF.

This chain connects TRBV5-6 to TRBJ2-5; TRBD1 agrees at 8 bases. Germline V gene lookup returns CDR1 SGHDT and CDR2 YYEEEE. V lost 4 bases and J lost 1; bases outside the gene matches: 6. This CDR3 is built from 15 residues. The CDR3 reads CASSEGQDFQETQYF. Here the CDR3 DNA reads TGTGCCAGCAGCGAGGGACAGGACTTCCAAGAGACCCAGTACTTC.